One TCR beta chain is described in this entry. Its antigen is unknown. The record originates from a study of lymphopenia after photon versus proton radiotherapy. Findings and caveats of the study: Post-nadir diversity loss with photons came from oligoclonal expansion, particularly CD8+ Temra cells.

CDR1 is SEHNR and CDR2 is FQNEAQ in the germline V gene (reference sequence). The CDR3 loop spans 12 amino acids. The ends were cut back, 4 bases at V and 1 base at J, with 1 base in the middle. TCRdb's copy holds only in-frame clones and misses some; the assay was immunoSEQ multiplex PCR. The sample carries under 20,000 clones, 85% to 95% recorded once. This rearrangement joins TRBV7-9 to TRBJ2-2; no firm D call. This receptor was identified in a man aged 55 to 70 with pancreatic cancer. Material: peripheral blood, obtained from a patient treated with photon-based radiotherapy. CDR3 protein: CASSWNTGELFF. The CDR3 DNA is TGTGCCAGCAGCTGGAACACCGGGGAGCTGTTTTTT. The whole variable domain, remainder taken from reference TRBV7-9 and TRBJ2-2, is DTGVSQNPRHKITKRGQNVTFRCDPISEHNRLYWYRQTLGQGPEFLTYFQNEAQLEKSRLLSDRFSAERPKGSFSTLEIQRTEQGDSAMYLCASSWNTGELFFGEGSRLTVL.